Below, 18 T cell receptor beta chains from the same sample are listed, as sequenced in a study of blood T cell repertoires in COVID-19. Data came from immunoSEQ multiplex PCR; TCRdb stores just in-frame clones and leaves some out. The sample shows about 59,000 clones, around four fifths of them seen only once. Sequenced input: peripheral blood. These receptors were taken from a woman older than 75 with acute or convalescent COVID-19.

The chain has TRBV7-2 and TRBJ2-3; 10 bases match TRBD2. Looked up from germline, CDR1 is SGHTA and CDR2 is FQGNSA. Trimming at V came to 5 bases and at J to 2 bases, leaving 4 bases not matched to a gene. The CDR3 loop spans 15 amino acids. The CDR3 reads CASSLLAGLTDTQYF. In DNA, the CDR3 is TGTGCCAGCAGCCTACTAGCGGGACTCACAGATACGCAGTATTTT. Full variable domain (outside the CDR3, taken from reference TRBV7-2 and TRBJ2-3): GAGVSQSPSNKVTEKGKDVELRCDPISGHTALYWYRQSLGQGLEFLIYFQGNSAPDKSGLPSDRFSAERTGGSVSTLTIQRTQQEDSAVYLCASSLLAGLTDTQYFGPGTRLTVL.

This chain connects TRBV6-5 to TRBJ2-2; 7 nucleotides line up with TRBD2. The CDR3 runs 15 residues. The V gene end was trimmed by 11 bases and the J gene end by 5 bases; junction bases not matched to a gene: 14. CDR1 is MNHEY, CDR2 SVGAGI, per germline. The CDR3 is CAGNGGVSRTGELFF. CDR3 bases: TGTGCCGGGAATGGGGGGGTCTCGAGAACCGGGGAGCTGTTTTTT.

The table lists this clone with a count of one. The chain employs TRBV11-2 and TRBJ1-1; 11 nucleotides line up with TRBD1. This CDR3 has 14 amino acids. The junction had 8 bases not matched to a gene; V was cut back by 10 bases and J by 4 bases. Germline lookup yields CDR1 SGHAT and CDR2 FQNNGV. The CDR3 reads CATGRGTGGTEAFF. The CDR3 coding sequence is TGTGCCACCGGAAGGGGGACAGGGGGCACTGAAGCTTTCTTT.

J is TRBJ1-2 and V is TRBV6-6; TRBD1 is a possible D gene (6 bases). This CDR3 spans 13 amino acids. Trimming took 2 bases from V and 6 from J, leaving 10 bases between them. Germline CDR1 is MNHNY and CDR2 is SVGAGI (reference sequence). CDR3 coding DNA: TGTGCCAGCAGTTACGGGGGGGCTGATGGCTACACCTTC. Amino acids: CASSYGGADGYTF.

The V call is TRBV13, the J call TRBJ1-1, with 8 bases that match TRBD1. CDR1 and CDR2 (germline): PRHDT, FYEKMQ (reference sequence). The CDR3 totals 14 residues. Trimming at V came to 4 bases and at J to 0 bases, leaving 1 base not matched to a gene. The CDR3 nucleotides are TGTGCCAGCAGCTCGGACAGGGTGAACACTGAAGCTTTCTTT. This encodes CASSSDRVNTEAFF.

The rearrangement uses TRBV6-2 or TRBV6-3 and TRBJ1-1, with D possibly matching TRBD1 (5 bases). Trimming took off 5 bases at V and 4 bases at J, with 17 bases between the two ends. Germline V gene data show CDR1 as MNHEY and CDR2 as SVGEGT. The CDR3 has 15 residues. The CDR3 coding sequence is TGTGCCAGCAGTGACCCGCAGGGCGGGGGCACTGAAGCTTTCTTT. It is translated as CASSDPQGGGTEAFF.

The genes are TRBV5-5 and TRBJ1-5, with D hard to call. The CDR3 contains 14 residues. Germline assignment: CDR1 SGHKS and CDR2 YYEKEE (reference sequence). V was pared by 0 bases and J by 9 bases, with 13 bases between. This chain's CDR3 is CASSLGTLEGPQHF. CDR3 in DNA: TGTGCCAGCAGCTTGGGTACCCTAGAGGGGCCCCAGCATTTT.

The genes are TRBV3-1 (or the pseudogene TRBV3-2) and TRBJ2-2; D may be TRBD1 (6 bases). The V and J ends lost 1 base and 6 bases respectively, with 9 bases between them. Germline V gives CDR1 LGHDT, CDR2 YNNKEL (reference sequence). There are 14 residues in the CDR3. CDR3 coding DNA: TGTGCCAGCAGCCAAGGGGGGCCTTCCGGGGAGCTGTTTTTT. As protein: CASSQGGPSGELFF.

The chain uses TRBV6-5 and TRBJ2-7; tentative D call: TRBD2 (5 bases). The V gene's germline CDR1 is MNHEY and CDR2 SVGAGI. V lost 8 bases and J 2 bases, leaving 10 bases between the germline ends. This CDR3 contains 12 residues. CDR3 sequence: CASLREPYEQYF. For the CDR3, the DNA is TGTGCCAGCTTGAGGGAGCCCTACGAGCAGTACTTC.

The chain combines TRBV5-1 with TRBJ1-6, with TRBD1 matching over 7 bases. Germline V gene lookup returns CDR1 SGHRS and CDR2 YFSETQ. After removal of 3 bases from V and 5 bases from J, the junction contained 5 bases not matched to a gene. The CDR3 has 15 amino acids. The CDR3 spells CASSSDRVHNSPLHF. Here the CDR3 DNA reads TGCGCCAGCAGCTCCGACAGGGTCCATAATTCACCCCTCCACTTT.

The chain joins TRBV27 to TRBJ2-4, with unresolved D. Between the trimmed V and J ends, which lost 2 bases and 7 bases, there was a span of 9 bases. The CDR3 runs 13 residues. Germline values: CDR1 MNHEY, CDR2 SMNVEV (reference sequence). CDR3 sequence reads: CASSLTVRNIQYF. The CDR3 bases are TGTGCCAGCAGTTTAACCGTGAGGAACATTCAGTACTTC.

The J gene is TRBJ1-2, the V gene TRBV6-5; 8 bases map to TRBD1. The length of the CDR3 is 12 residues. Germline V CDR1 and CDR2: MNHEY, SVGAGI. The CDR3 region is CTQGAANYGYTF. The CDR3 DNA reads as TGTACCCAGGGGGCAGCTAACTATGGCTACACCTTC.

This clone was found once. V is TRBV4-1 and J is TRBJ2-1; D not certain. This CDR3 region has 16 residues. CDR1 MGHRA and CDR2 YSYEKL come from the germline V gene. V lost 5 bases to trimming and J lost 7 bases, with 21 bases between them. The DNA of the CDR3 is TGCGCCAGCAGCACCCACAGAGACCTACAACGGAATGAGCAGTTCTTC. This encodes CASSTHRDLQRNEQFF.

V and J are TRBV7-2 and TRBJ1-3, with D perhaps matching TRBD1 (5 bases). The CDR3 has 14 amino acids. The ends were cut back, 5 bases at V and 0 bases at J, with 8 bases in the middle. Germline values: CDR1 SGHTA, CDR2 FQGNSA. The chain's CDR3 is CASSPQGSGNTIYF. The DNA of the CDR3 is TGTGCCAGCAGCCCCCAGGGCTCTGGAAACACCATATATTTT.

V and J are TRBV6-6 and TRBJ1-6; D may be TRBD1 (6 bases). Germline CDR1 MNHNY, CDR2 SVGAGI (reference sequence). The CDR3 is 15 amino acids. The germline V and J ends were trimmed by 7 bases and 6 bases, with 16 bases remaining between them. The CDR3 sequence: CASNSAGQTNSPLHF. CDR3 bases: TGTGCCAGCAACTCGGCTGGACAGACTAATTCACCCCTCCACTTT.

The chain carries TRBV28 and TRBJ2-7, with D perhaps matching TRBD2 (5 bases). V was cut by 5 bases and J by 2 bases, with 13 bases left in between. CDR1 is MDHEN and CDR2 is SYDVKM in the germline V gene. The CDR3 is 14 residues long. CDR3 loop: CASSLPGIPYEQYF. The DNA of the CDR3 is TGTGCCAGCAGTCTTCCCGGGATTCCCTACGAGCAGTACTTC. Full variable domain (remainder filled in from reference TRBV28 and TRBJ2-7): DVKVTQSSRYLVKRTGEKVFLECVQDMDHENMFWYRQDPGLGLRLIYFSYDVKMKEKGDIPEGYSVSREKKERFSLILESASTNQTSMYLCASSLPGIPYEQYFGPGTRLTVT.

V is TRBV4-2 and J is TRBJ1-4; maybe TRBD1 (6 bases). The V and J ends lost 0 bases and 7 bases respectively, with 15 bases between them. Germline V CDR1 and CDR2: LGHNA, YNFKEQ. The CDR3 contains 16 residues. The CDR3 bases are TGTGCCAGCAGCCAAGATCCCGAGGACAGAGGTGAAAAACTGTTTTTT. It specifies CASSQDPEDRGEKLFF.

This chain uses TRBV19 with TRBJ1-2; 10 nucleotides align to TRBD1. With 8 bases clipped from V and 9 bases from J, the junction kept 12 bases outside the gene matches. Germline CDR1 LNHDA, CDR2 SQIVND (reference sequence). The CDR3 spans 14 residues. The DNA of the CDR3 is TGTGCCAGTCGCACCGGGACAGGGGAATGGAGCTACACCTTC. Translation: CASRTGTGEWSYTF.